Listed below are T cell receptor beta chains from one sample, sequenced in a study of T cells in Graves' hyperthyroidism and ophthalmopathy. From the multiplex PCR reads, TCRdb called clonotypes with MiXCR, one entry per CDR3 protein. The sample consists of about 380,000 distinct CDR3 sequences, about 15% of them appearing once. Material for sequencing was blood. These receptors were collected from a woman aged 55-69 years with Graves' hyperthyroidism. Each CDR3 is given with its conserved first and last residue. A D gene is named only where the DNA matches it firmly. Size values are once, few and many counts, or a class for expanded clones, and some rows have none.

cdr3_aa cdr3_nt j_call clone_size v_call d_call
CASSQGDGSGQPQHF TGCGCCAGCAGCCAAGGCGACGGTTCGGGTCAGCCCCAGCATTTT TRBJ1-5 many TRBV4-1 .
CASSLDGRGPYEQYF TGTGCCAGCAGCTTAGATGGGAGGGGGCCCTACGAGCAGTACTTC TRBJ2-7 many TRBV7-2 .
CASSPTSGSYNEQFF TGCGCCAGCAGTCCGACTAGCGGATCGTACAATGAGCAGTTCTTC TRBJ2-1 many TRBV5-1 TRBD2
CASSEAGSATNEKLFF TGTGCCAGCAGTGAAGCAGGGAGCGCTACTAATGAAAAACTGTTTTTT TRBJ1-4 many TRBV2 .
CASTPYTGTGELFF TGTGCCAGTACCCCGTATACGGGCACCGGGGAGCTGTTTTTT TRBJ2-2 few TRBV19 .
CSARRTGVTDTQYF TGCAGTGCTAGAAGGACAGGGGTGACAGATACGCAGTATTTT TRBJ2-3 . TRBV20-1 TRBD1
CASSSPRAVNTEAFF TGTGCCAGCAGTTCCCCCCGGGCTGTGAACACTGAAGCTTTCTTT TRBJ1-1 many TRBV6-1 .
CASSLQVGGIAGGPYEQYF TGTGCCAGCAGCTTACAGGTCGGAGGAATAGCGGGAGGGCCGTACGAGCAGTACTTC TRBJ2-7 many TRBV11-2 TRBD2
CASSQGLGSLLPRVF TGCGCCAGCAGCCAAGGTCTCGGGAGCCTCTTGCCGAGGGTCTTC TRBJ2-1 many TRBV4-1 .
CAICPGTGGNNEQFF TGTGCCATATGCCCCGGGACAGGGGGAAACAATGAGCAGTTCTTC TRBJ2-1 many TRBV10-3 TRBD1
CASSRQGSEQFF TGCGCCAGCAGCAGACAGGGATCTGAGCAGTTCTTC TRBJ2-1 many TRBV5-1 TRBD1
CASSQAYTDTQYF TGTGCCAGCAGCCAAGCATACACAGATACGCAGTATTTT TRBJ2-3 many TRBV7-2 .
CASSYLVGGTREQYF TGTGCCAGCAGTTACCTCGTGGGAGGCACTCGGGAGCAGTACTTC TRBJ2-7 many TRBV6-5 .
CAISETAYTEAFF TGTGCCATCAGTGAGACGGCTTACACTGAAGCTTTCTTT TRBJ1-1 many TRBV10-3 .
CASNRLAGAHEQFF TGTGCCAGCAATCGGCTAGCGGGAGCTCATGAGCAGTTCTTC TRBJ2-1 many TRBV2 TRBD2
CASSSLAGLLNRDEQFF TGTGCCAGCAGCTCTTTAGCGGGACTACTAAATAGGGATGAGCAGTTCTTC TRBJ2-1 many TRBV11-2 TRBD2
CASSTLGQGTGELFF TGTGCCAGCTCTACCTTGGGACAGGGGACCGGGGAGCTGTTTTTT TRBJ2-2 many TRBV18 TRBD1
CSARSPNLYDGYTF TGCAGTGCTAGGTCCCCAAACCTATATGATGGCTACACCTTC TRBJ1-2 many TRBV20-1 .
CASSLEASSTDTQYF TGTGCCAGCAGCTTGGAAGCGTCTAGCACAGATACGCAGTATTTT TRBJ2-3 many TRBV5-8 .
CASSLGQGATGELFF TGTGCCAGCAGCTTAGGCCAGGGCGCCACCGGGGAGCTGTTTTTT TRBJ2-2 many TRBV11-2 .
CASFPGLAGWGSYNEQFF TGTGCCAGCTTCCCCGGACTAGCGGGATGGGGATCCTACAATGAGCAGTTCTTC TRBJ2-1 many TRBV14 TRBD2
CASSVITEFWSGDSYEQYF TGTGCCAGCAGCGTAATAACTGAGTTTTGGTCAGGGGATTCCTACGAGCAGTACTTC TRBJ2-7 few TRBV9 .
CASSLTSGTGVEQYF TGTGCCAGCAGTTTAACTTCCGGGACAGGGGTCGAGCAGTACTTC TRBJ2-7 many TRBV12-3/TRBV12-4 TRBD1
CASSSDRGRHNEQFF TGTGCCAGCAGCTCTGACAGGGGGCGCCACAATGAGCAGTTCTTC TRBJ2-1 many TRBV7-8 TRBD1
CASSPFGTDTQYF TGTGCCAGCAGTCCCTTTGGCACAGATACGCAGTATTTT TRBJ2-3 many TRBV27 .
CASSLGLAGGVEWNEQFF TGCGCCAGCAGCTTGGGACTAGCGGGAGGAGTTGAATGGAATGAGCAGTTCTTC TRBJ2-1 . TRBV5-1 TRBD2
CASSPEVFTGNIQYF TGTGCCAGCAGCCCAGAGGTGTTTACAGGGAATATTCAGTACTTC TRBJ2-4 . TRBV7-9 .
CRPRRDYHTGELFF TGCAGACCACGGCGGGACTACCACACCGGGGAGCTGTTTTTT TRBJ2-2 many TRBV20-1 TRBD2
CSARGSESSYNEQFF TGCAGTGCTAGGGGAAGCGAGAGCTCCTACAATGAGCAGTTCTTC TRBJ2-1 many TRBV20-1 .
CASSLASQGTQYF TGTGCCAGCAGCTTAGCCTCCCAGGGTACGCAGTATTTT TRBJ2-3 many TRBV7-8 .
CASSVDQTGELFF TGTGCCAGCAGCGTAGATCAAACCGGGGAGCTGTTTTTT TRBJ2-2 . TRBV9 .
CASSLLRNTGELFF TGTGCCAGCAGTTTACTACGGAACACCGGGGAGCTGTTTTTT TRBJ2-2 many TRBV12-3/TRBV12-4 .
CASSSSPVYEQYF TGTGCCAGCAGCTCTTCACCGGTCTACGAGCAGTACTTC TRBJ2-7 . TRBV7-9 .
CSASVGVSNQPQHF TGCAGTGCTAGTGTGGGGGTAAGCAATCAGCCCCAGCATTTT TRBJ1-5 few TRBV20-1 .
CASSRLVGANEQFF TGTGCCAGCAGTCGACTAGTGGGAGCCAATGAGCAGTTCTTC TRBJ2-1 . TRBV12-3/TRBV12-4 .
CSASKTSGGGELFF TGCAGTGCTTCTAAAACTAGCGGGGGTGGGGAGCTGTTTTTT TRBJ2-2 . TRBV20-1 TRBD2
CASSLTQGAQAGANNEQFF TGTGCCAGCAGCTTAACACAGGGGGCGCAGGCGGGGGCCAACAATGAGCAGTTCTTC TRBJ2-1 many TRBV7-6 TRBD1
CASSAMSPTQETQYF TGTGCCAGCAGCGCCATGAGCCCGACCCAAGAGACCCAGTACTTC TRBJ2-5 . TRBV7-9 .
CASGKTGLNTEAFF TGTGCTAGTGGTAAGACAGGGTTGAACACTGAAGCTTTCTTT TRBJ1-1 many TRBV12-5 TRBD1
CASSYTRLAVLNEQFF TGTGCCAGCAGCTACACGAGACTAGCGGTGCTCAATGAGCAGTTCTTC TRBJ2-1 many TRBV11-2 TRBD2
CASSLFGYSQTSGRSRSGTDTQYF TGTGCCAGCAGCTTATTCGGTTACTCTCAGACTAGCGGGAGGTCTCGGTCTGGCACAGATACGCAGTATTTT TRBJ2-3 . TRBV7-2 TRBD2
CASSSRWGGHNEQFF TGTGCCAGCAGTTCCCGGTGGGGGGGCCACAATGAGCAGTTCTTC TRBJ2-1 many TRBV27 .
CSASGDYEQYF TGCAGTGCTAGCGGTGACTACGAGCAGTACTTC TRBJ2-7 few TRBV20-1 .
CASTYSTDTQYF TGTGCCAGCACGTATAGCACAGATACGCAGTATTTT TRBJ2-3 many TRBV2 .
CASRNLGGTGELFF TGTGCCAGCAGAAATTTAGGGGGCACCGGGGAGCTGTTTTTT TRBJ2-2 . TRBV12-3/TRBV12-4 .
CASRGRTGRLQETQYF TGCGCCAGCCGGGGGAGGACAGGGAGACTCCAAGAGACCCAGTACTTC TRBJ2-5 . TRBV5-1 TRBD1
CASSGPLRQGTEAFF TGTGCCAGCAGTGGCCCGCTGAGGCAGGGGACTGAAGCTTTCTTT TRBJ1-1 . TRBV2 .
CATSELLEGVGAFF TGTGCCACCAGCGAACTCCTTGAAGGGGTCGGAGCTTTCTTT TRBJ1-1 many TRBV24-1 .
CASSLMGQTQYF TGTGCCAGCAGCTTGATGGGGCAGACCCAGTACTTC TRBJ2-5 many TRBV7-9 .
CASSYRGQSSYNSPLHF TGTGCCAGCAGTTACCGGGGACAGAGCTCCTATAATTCACCCCTCCACTTT TRBJ1-6 . TRBV6-6 TRBD1
CASSTRTAYNEQFF TGTGCCAGCAGTACCAGGACAGCCTACAATGAGCAGTTCTTC TRBJ2-1 many TRBV12-3/TRBV12-4 .
CASSRRSAEAFF TGTGCCAGCAGCCGACGGTCCGCTGAAGCTTTCTTT TRBJ1-1 many TRBV3-1 .
CASSQAGYGEAFF TGTGCCAGCAGCCAAGCAGGGTATGGTGAAGCTTTCTTT TRBJ1-1 many TRBV3-1 .
CASSLGGISTDTQYF TGTGCTAGCAGCTTAGGCGGGATCAGCACAGATACGCAGTATTTT TRBJ2-3 . TRBV7-7 .
CSVASRSENIQYF TGCAGCGTAGCCTCTCGTTCGGAAAACATTCAGTACTTC TRBJ2-4 many TRBV29-1 .
CAWSPGAYTQYF TGTGCCTGGAGTCCCGGAGCGTATACGCAGTATTTT TRBJ2-3 many TRBV30 .
CASSAGQARTYEQYF TGTGCCAGCAGCGCCGGACAGGCCCGAACCTACGAGCAGTACTTC TRBJ2-7 many TRBV6-1 TRBD1
CASTVMGVTNSPLHF TGTGCCAGCACTGTTATGGGGGTGACTAATTCACCCCTCCACTTT TRBJ1-6 few TRBV7-9 .
CASSPPLAGGGSNEQFF TGTGCCAGCTCACCACCTTTAGCGGGAGGAGGATCCAATGAGCAGTTCTTC TRBJ2-1 many TRBV18 TRBD2
CAWAARDTEAFF TGTGCCTGGGCTGCAAGGGATACTGAAGCTTTCTTT TRBJ1-1 many TRBV30 .